The rows below give T cell receptor beta chains drawn from one sample of a study of beta chain features in type 1 diabetes. Using immunoSEQ multiplex PCR, the repertoire was profiled, and TCRdb retains in-frame clones only, with some absent. The sample shows 350,000 to 400,000 clones, approximately 16% of them seen only once. Specimen: naive CD4+ T cells from blood. The source is a young woman in good health. Each CDR3 is given with its conserved first and last residue. D genes are given only for firm matches. Only part of the rows carry a size: once, few, many, or a class if the clone is expanded.

V gene: TRBV7-9
D gene: TRBD2
J gene: TRBJ2-1
clone size: NA
CDR3 protein: CASSLGPSGSLAGYNEQFF
CDR3 DNA: TGTGCCAGCAGCTTAGGGCCTAGCGGGAGTTTGGCGGGATACAATGAGCAGTTCTTC

V gene: TRBV5-1
D gene: NA
J gene: TRBJ2-2
clone size: few
CDR3 protein: CASSLGGTNTGELFF
CDR3 DNA: TGCGCCAGCAGCTTGGGCGGGACCAACACCGGGGAGCTGTTTTTT

V gene: TRBV28
D gene: NA
J gene: TRBJ1-1
clone size: NA
CDR3 protein: CASRPTVLNTEAFF
CDR3 DNA: TGTGCCAGCAGGCCAACAGTGTTGAACACTGAAGCTTTCTTT

V gene: TRBV7-2
D gene: NA
J gene: TRBJ2-1
clone size: NA
CDR3 protein: CASSSSQAANEQFF
CDR3 DNA: TGTGCCAGCAGCAGTAGTCAGGCCGCGAATGAGCAGTTCTTC

V gene: TRBV5-1
D gene: TRBD1
J gene: TRBJ1-4
clone size: NA
CDR3 protein: CASSEGQGNEKLFF
CDR3 DNA: TGCGCCAGCAGCGAGGGACAGGGGAATGAAAAACTGTTTTTT

V gene: TRBV29-1
D gene: TRBD1
J gene: TRBJ2-2
clone size: NA
CDR3 protein: CSADRGGTGELFF
CDR3 DNA: TGCAGCGCCGACAGGGGTGGAACCGGGGAGCTGTTTTTT

V gene: TRBV5-1
D gene: TRBD2
J gene: TRBJ2-7
clone size: few
CDR3 protein: CASTRVPSGSYEQYF
CDR3 DNA: TGCGCCAGCACCCGGGTCCCTAGCGGGAGCTACGAGCAGTACTTC

V gene: TRBV6-1
D gene: NA
J gene: TRBJ2-2
clone size: once
CDR3 protein: CASVYNTGELFF
CDR3 DNA: TGTGCCAGCGTCTATAACACCGGGGAGCTGTTTTTT

V gene: TRBV13
D gene: TRBD1
J gene: TRBJ1-2
clone size: NA
CDR3 protein: CASRRGDRAYGYTF
CDR3 DNA: TGTGCCAGCAGAAGGGGGGACAGGGCCTATGGCTACACCTTC

V gene: TRBV7-8
D gene: NA
J gene: TRBJ2-7
clone size: few
CDR3 protein: CASSLDTYEQYF
CDR3 DNA: TGTGCCAGCAGCTTGGACACATACGAGCAGTACTTC

V gene: TRBV18
D gene: NA
J gene: TRBJ1-2
clone size: few
CDR3 protein: CASSPGLLYGYTF
CDR3 DNA: TGTGCCAGCTCACCCGGACTGTTGTATGGCTACACCTTC

V gene: TRBV5-1
D gene: NA
J gene: TRBJ2-1
clone size: few
CDR3 protein: CASSFVVGSDYNEQFF
CDR3 DNA: TGCGCCAGCAGCTTCGTTGTCGGGAGTGACTACAATGAGCAGTTCTTC